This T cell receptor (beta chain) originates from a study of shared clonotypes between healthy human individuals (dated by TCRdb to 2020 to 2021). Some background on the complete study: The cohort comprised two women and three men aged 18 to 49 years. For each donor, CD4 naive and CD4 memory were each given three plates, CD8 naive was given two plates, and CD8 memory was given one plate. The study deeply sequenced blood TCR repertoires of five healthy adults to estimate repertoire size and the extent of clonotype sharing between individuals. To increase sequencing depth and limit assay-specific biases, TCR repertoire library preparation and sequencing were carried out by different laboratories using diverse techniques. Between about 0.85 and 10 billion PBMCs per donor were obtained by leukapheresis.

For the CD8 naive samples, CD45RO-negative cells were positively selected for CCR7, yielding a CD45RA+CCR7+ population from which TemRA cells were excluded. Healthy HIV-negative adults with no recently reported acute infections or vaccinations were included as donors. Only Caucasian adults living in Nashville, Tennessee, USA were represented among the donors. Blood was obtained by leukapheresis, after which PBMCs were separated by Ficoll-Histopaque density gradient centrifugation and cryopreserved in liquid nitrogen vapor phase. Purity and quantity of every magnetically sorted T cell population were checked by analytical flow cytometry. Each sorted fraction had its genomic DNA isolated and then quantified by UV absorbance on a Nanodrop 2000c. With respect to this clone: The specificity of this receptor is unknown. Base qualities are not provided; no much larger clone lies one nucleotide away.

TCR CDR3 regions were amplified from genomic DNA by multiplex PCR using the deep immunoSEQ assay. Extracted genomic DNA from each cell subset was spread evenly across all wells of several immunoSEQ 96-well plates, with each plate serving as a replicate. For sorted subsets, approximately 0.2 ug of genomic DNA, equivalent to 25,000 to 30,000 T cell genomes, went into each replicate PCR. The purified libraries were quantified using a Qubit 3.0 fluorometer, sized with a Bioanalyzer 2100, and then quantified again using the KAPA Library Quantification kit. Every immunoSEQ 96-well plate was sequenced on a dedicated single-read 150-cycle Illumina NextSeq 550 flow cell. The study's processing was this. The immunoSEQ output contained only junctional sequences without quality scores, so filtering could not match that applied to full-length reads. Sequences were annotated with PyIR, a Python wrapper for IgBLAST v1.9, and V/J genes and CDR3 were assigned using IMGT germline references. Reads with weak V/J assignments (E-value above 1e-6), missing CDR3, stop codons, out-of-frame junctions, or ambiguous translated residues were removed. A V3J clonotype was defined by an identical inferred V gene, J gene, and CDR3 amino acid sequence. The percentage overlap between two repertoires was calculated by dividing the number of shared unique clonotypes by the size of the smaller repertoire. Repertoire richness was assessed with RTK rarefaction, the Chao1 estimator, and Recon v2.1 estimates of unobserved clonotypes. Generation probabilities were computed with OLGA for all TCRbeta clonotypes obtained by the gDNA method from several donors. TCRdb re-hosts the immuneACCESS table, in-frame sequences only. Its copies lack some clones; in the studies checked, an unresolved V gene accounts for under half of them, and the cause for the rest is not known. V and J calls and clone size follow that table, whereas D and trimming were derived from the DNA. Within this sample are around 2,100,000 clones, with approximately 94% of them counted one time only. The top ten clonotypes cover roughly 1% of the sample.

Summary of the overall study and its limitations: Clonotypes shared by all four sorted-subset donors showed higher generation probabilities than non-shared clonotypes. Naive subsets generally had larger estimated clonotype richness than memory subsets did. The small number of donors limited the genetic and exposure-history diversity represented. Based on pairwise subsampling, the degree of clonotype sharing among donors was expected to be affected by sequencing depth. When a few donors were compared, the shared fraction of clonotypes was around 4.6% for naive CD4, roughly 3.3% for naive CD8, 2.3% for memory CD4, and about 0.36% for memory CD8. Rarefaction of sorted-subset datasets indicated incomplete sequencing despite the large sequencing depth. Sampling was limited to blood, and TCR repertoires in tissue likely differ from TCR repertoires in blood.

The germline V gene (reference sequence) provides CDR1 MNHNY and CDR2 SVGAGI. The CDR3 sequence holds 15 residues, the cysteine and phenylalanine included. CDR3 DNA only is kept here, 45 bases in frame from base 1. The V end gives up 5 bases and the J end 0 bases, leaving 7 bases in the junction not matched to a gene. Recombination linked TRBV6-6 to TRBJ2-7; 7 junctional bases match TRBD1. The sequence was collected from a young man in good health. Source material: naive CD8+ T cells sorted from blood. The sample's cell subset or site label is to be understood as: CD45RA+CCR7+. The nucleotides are TGTGCCAGCAGTAAGTGGGACAGCTCCTCCTACGAGCAGTACTTC. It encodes CASSKWDSSSYEQYF.